This T cell receptor (beta chain) was obtained from a study of blood T cells in healthy people across ages. This CDR3 comprises 15 residues. J gave up 6 bases and V 3 bases, and 5 bases lay outside the gene matches. Germline assignment: CDR1 MDHEN and CDR2 SYDVKM. Whole-study findings and limits: In these data, TCR beta diversity tracked strongly with naive T cell percentage.

Of note for this clonotype: The antigen is undetermined.

Samples had at least 6.5 million PBMCs isolated from them. A second PCR of 7 to 11 cycles used a sample-barcoded 5' primer and a J-beta primer mix. Sequencing recovered at least 2.5 million CDR3-containing paired-end reads from each sample. In TCRdb, the 5' RACE reads were re-called with MiXCR into one record per CDR3 protein. The sample carries 700,000 to 900,000 distinct CDR3 sequences, roughly 25% recorded once. These data are also associated with another study on T cells of mothers and their children. This second report adds: The data showed no persistent microchimeric T cell clones.

The clonotype was recovered from a boy younger than 18 in good health. The rearrangement uses TRBV28 and TRBJ2-3, with 11 bases matching TRBD2. Sample: blood. The CDR3 sequence: CASSLASGGPDTQYF. CDR3 coding DNA: TGTGCCAGCAGTTTGGCTAGCGGGGGGCCGGATACGCAGTATTTT. The full variable domain, its missing parts supplied by reference TRBV28 and TRBJ2-3, is DVKVTQSSRYLVKRTGEKVFLECVQDMDHENMFWYRQDPGLGLRLIYFSYDVKMKEKGDIPEGYSVSREKKERFSLILESASTNQTSMYLCASSLASGGPDTQYFGPGTRLTVL.